The present entry profiles one T cell receptor beta chain with its context. The data originate from a study of T cells in localized non-small cell lung cancer. The data were produced by immunoSEQ multiplex PCR, yet TCRdb's version contains in-frame clones alone and is incomplete. In the table there are 26,000 or so clones, roughly nine tenths of which are singletons. V gave up 7 bases and J gave up 5 bases, with 23 bases separating them. The CDR3 is 16 amino acids. Germline lookup yields CDR1 SNHLY and CDR2 FYNNEI. The clonotype originates from an older female donor with stage II squamous cell lung carcinoma. The chain recombines TRBV2 with TRBJ2-5, with D perhaps being TRBD1 or TRBD2 (6 bases each). The sample consisted of peripheral blood, taken before any cancer treatment. The DNA for the CDR3 is TGTGCCAGCACCCCCGGGGGCTCCAAGGGAAGGGAGACCCAGTACTTC. It specifies CASTPGGSKGRETQYF. Using reference TRBV2 and TRBJ2-5 for the parts outside the CDR3, the full variable domain is EPEVTQTPSHQVTQMGQEVILRCVPISNHLYFYWYRQILGQKVEFLVSFYNNEISEKSEIFDDQFSVERPDGSNFTLKIRSTKLEDSAMYFCASTPGGSKGRETQYFGPGTRLLVL.